One sample yielded the 17 T cell receptor beta chains listed below, sequenced in a study of T cell responses to AZD1222 COVID-19 vaccine. Sequenced by immunoSEQ multiplex PCR; TCRdb stores in-frame clones only, minus some. Of around 120,000 clones listed, about 88% are singletons. This specimen was peripheral blood, taken on day 0 of AZD1222 vaccination. These receptors were obtained from an adult in good health.

CDR3 nucleotides: TGTGCCATCAGTGAGTCCAGTTTAAGAGGCGAGCAGTACTTC. It yields the protein CAISESSLRGEQYF. The rearrangement joins TRBV10-3 to TRBJ2-7; D gene uncertain. CDR1 and CDR2 (germline): ENHRY, SYGVKD. The CDR3 is made up of 14 amino acids. V dropped 0 bases and J dropped 6 bases, with 12 bases sitting between them.

The chain combines TRBV14 with TRBJ2-5; 14 bases line up with TRBD2. Germline V gene data show CDR1 as SGHDN and CDR2 as FVKESK. The CDR3 totals 16 residues. The J segment lost 5 bases and the V segment lost 4 bases, leaving 6 bases of the junction unmatched. In DNA form, the CDR3 reads TGTGCCAGCAGCCTGGGACTAGCGGGAGCAGCGGAGACCCAGTACTTC. Translation: CASSLGLAGAAETQYF. Supplemented by reference TRBV14 and TRBJ2-5, the full variable domain reads EAGVTQFPSHSVIEKGQTVTLRCDPISGHDNLYWYRRVMGKEIKFLLHFVKESKQDESGMPNNRFLAERTGGTYSTLKVQPAELEDSGVYFCASSLGLAGAAETQYFGPGTRLLVL.

The chain is built from TRBV18 and TRBJ1-3; 7 nucleotides line up with TRBD1. CDR3 size: 16 residues. Germline V CDR1 and CDR2: KGHSH, LQKENI. The V gene end was trimmed by 4 bases and the J gene end by 8 bases; junction bases not matched to a gene: 14. CDR3 region: CASSQYPGGTEDTIYF. In DNA, the CDR3 is TGTGCCAGCTCACAATATCCCGGAGGGACAGAGGACACCATATATTTT.

The V gene is TRBV30, the J gene TRBJ2-3; TRBD2 matches at 7 bases. The length of the CDR3 is 14 residues. With 4 bases clipped from V and 1 base from J, the junction kept 5 bases outside the gene matches. Germline CDR1 is GTSNPN and CDR2 is SVGIG (reference sequence). CDR3 loop: CAWKGLAGTDTQYF. The CDR3 DNA reads as TGTGCCTGGAAAGGCCTAGCGGGCACAGATACGCAGTATTTT.

The chain is built from TRBV29-1 and TRBJ2-3, with 8 positions matching TRBD2. With V trimmed by 6 bases and J by 0 bases, 5 bases remained unmatched. There are 14 residues in the CDR3. CDR1 SQVTM and CDR2 ANQGSEA come from the germline V gene. In DNA form, the CDR3 reads TGCAGCGTCACGGGGGGGACTAGCACAGATACGCAGTATTTT. This codes for CSVTGGTSTDTQYF.

The rearrangement joins TRBV19 to TRBJ1-6; no reliable D call. The germline CDR1 and CDR2 sequences are LNHDA and SQIVND (reference sequence). Trimming took off 2 bases at V and 4 bases at J, with 6 bases between the two ends. There are 14 residues in the CDR3. The CDR3 bases are TGTGCCAGTAGTATAATGGGGTATAATTCACCCCTCCACTTT. Translating it yields CASSIMGYNSPLHF.

The chain links TRBV6-5 to TRBJ2-5; TRBD1 or TRBD2 may be the D gene (6 bases each). Germline lookup yields CDR1 MNHEY and CDR2 SVGAGI. With 4 bases removed from V and 5 bases from J, the gap between germline ends came to 14 bases. The CDR3 spans 14 residues. The CDR3 reads CASSFLGGTETQYF. In DNA form, the CDR3 reads TGTGCCAGCAGTTTTCTGGGGGGCACGGAGACCCAGTACTTC.

The genes are TRBV7-9 and TRBJ1-4, with unresolved D. Trimming shortened V by 6 bases and J by 8 bases, and 16 bases separated the two germline ends. The length of the CDR3 is 14 residues. Germline loops: CDR1 SEHNR, CDR2 FQNEAQ (reference sequence). CDR3 amino acids: CASSMNSGNEKLFF. CDR3 in DNA: TGTGCCAGCAGTATGAATTCGGGGAACGAAAAACTGTTTTTT.

V is TRBV10-1 and J is TRBJ2-1, with D unresolved. Germline lookup yields CDR1 WNHNN and CDR2 SYGVQD (reference sequence). V was trimmed by 6 bases and J by 8 bases, leaving 11 bases between them. This CDR3 has 12 amino acids. The CDR3 coding sequence is TGCGCCAGCAGCCACCTAAGGGATGAGCAGTTCTTC. Its protein is CASSHLRDEQFF.

CDR3 loop: CASSIQRKETQYF. The DNA of the CDR3 is TGTGCCAGTAGTATACAGCGGAAAGAGACCCAGTACTTC. J is TRBJ2-5 and V is TRBV19; possible D gene TRBD2, 5 bases. Trimming took off 2 bases at V and 3 bases at J, with 7 bases between the two ends. The CDR3 runs 13 residues. Germline V lookup: CDR1 LNHDA, CDR2 SQIVND (reference sequence).

The table lists this clone with a few counts. This chain connects TRBV28 to TRBJ2-7, with D possibly being TRBD1 or TRBD2 (5 bases each). The CDR3 has 16 amino acids. CDR1 is MDHEN and CDR2 is SYDVKM in the germline V gene. The ends were cut back, 5 bases at V and 4 bases at J, with 21 bases in the middle. The CDR3 reads CASSLSIGAGGYEQYF. Here the CDR3 DNA reads TGTGCCAGCAGTCTTAGTATAGGCGCTGGGGGTTACGAGCAGTACTTC. The entire variable domain, with the rest obtained from reference TRBV28 and TRBJ2-7, is as follows: DVKVTQSSRYLVKRTGEKVFLECVQDMDHENMFWYRQDPGLGLRLIYFSYDVKMKEKGDIPEGYSVSREKKERFSLILESASTNQTSMYLCASSLSIGAGGYEQYFGPGTRLTVT.

The chain recombines TRBV19 with TRBJ2-7; 12 bases match TRBD1. The germline V gene encodes CDR1 LNHDA and CDR2 SQIVND (reference sequence). This CDR3 spans 15 amino acids. V gave up 3 bases and J gave up 3 bases; unmatched junction bases: 3. The CDR3 spells CASSIRDRGHYEQYF. In DNA form, the CDR3 reads TGTGCCAGTAGTATTAGGGACAGGGGGCACTACGAGCAGTACTTC.

This chain connects TRBV11-3 to TRBJ2-7; 7 nucleotides agree with TRBD1. The CDR3 totals 14 residues. Germline lookup yields CDR1 SGHNT and CDR2 YENEEA. The V and J ends lost 3 bases and 0 bases, in that order; junction bases with no gene match: 2. CDR3 region: CASSFRDSSYEQYF. CDR3 DNA sequence: TGTGCCAGCAGCTTCCGGGACAGCTCCTACGAGCAGTACTTC.

This clone has just a few counts. The chain carries TRBV7-9 and TRBJ1-6; the D is unclear. This CDR3 is 12 amino acids long. The V end lost 1 base, the J end lost 12 bases, and 7 bases lay between the germline ends. Germline CDR1 and CDR2: SEHNR and FQNEAQ (reference sequence). The CDR3 loop is CASSLEIRPLHF. The CDR3 region has the DNA TGTGCCAGCAGCTTAGAAATTAGACCCCTCCACTTT. The variable domain in full, completed from reference TRBV7-9 and TRBJ1-6, reads DTGVSQNPRHKITKRGQNVTFRCDPISEHNRLYWYRQTLGQGPEFLTYFQNEAQLEKSRLLSDRFSAERPKGSFSTLEIQRTEQGDSAMYLCASSLEIRPLHFGNGTRLTVT.

Only a few counts were recorded for this clone. This specimen includes other DNA sequences encoding the same CDR3. V gene TRBV27 combines with J gene TRBJ2-7; D perhaps matches TRBD1 (5 bases). CDR1 and CDR2 from the germline V gene are MNHEY and SMNVEV (reference sequence). The length of the CDR3 is 14 residues. Trimming removed 3 bases at V and 3 bases at J, with 12 bases between. The chain's CDR3 is CASSFAGQGYEQYF. CDR3 sequence (DNA): TGTGCCAGCAGTTTTGCCGGGCAGGGCTACGAGCAGTACTTC.

The chain couples TRBV5-4 to TRBJ2-3; D is perhaps TRBD2 (5 bases). Per the germline V gene, CDR1 is SGHNT and CDR2 is YYREEE (reference sequence). The CDR3 covers 14 residues. Between the trimmed V and J ends, which lost 1 base and 6 bases, there was a span of 12 bases. The CDR3 spells CASSLRSTGDTQYF. For the CDR3, the DNA is TGTGCCAGCAGCTTGAGATCTACGGGGGATACGCAGTATTTT.

This clone has a handful of counts. The rearrangement joins TRBV5-1 to TRBJ2-7; 10 bases agree with TRBD1. CDR1 is SGHRS and CDR2 is YFSETQ in the germline V gene. This CDR3 spans 15 amino acids. V was pared by 6 bases and J by 1 base, with 7 bases of the junction left unmatched. The CDR3 spells CASTSGQGNSYEQYF. The CDR3, as DNA: TGCGCCAGCACGTCGGGACAGGGGAATTCCTACGAGCAGTACTTC.